The present TCR beta chain was sequenced within a study of blood T cell repertoires in COVID-19. Germline V CDR1 and CDR2: LGHDT, YNNKEL (reference sequence). The CDR3 is 14 amino acids. Trimming took 4 bases from V and 6 from J, leaving 15 bases between them. This table comes from immunoSEQ multiplex PCR, and its TCRdb copy is limited to in-frame clones, with some not included. The sample holds roughly 250,000 clones, about 85% seen once. This receptor was identified in a man aged 55 to 70 who had recovered from COVID-19. V and J are TRBV3-1 (or the pseudogene TRBV3-2) and TRBJ1-2; perhaps TRBD1 as D (5 bases). The source material was peripheral blood. The CDR3 loop reads CASSPPRQFDGYTF. The CDR3 bases are TGTGCCAGCAGCCCTCCGCGACAGTTTGATGGCTACACCTTC.